This T cell receptor beta chain was sequenced for a study of shared clonotypes between healthy human individuals. Germline CDR1 reads SGHRS; CDR2 reads YFSETQ. Trimming took 0 bases from V and 8 from J, leaving 14 bases between them. The length of the CDR3 is 15 residues. At deep level, the assay was performed. In the study's own analysis: ImmunoSEQ only sent back junction sequences with no quality scores, so filtering was done differently. Assay: immunoSEQ multiplex PCR; the TCRdb copy retains only in-frame clones and omits some. For V, J and clone size, that table is used; D and trimming come from the DNA. In the table there are roughly 1 million clones, 75% to 80% of which are singletons. In the case of this clone: Additional DNA sequences in this sample encode the identical CDR3.

The TCR originated in a man aged 18 to 30 in good health. Some clones in this sample may be carry-over from other donors' samples. Material: memory CD4+ T cells from PBMCs. Specified subset: CD45RA-negative fraction. The chain recombines TRBV5-1 with TRBJ1-4, with D tentatively TRBD1 (5 bases). The CDR3 loop is CASSLVGTEGEKLFF. The CDR3 bases are TGCGCCAGCAGCTTGGTTGGGACGGAGGGGGAAAAACTGTTTTTT.